This TCR beta chain was obtained from a study of cytomegalovirus exposure and HLA in healthy donors. Losses at the gene ends were 2 bases for V and 7 bases for J; bases not matched to a gene: 9. Germline V gene data show CDR1 as KGHSH and CDR2 as LQKENI. This CDR3 contains 15 residues. 13 Jbeta primers and 60 Vbeta primers were used for the PCR. Method: immunoSEQ multiplex PCR; TCRdb's copy keeps in-frame clones and lacks some. The sample contains 110,000 to 150,000 clones, roughly 80% of which appear only once. The sample comprised PBMCs. V usage is TRBV18 and J usage is TRBJ2-7; 9 bases line up with TRBD1. The TCR originated in a boy between 2 and 10 years old in good health and CMV-seronegative. The CDR3, as DNA: TGTGCCAGCTCACCAGATCACAGGGGGCGCGATGAGCAGTACTTC. This translates into CASSPDHRGRDEQYF.